These T cell receptor beta chains were read from a single sample in a study of vaccination and CD4 T cells after COVID-19. No antigen has been assigned to these receptors. In TCRdb, the PCR reads were re-called with MiXCR into one record per CDR3 protein. The table has approximately 2,700 distinct CDR3 sequences, 20% to 25% seen once. Sequenced input: CD4+ T cells from blood, cultured in vitro. These receptors originate from a human donor who had recovered from COVID-19. Each CDR3 is given with its conserved first and last residue. D genes are given only for firm matches. Clone size is shown for a subset of rows, as once, few, many or a class of expanded clone.

v_gene	d_gene	j_gene	abundance	CDR3nt	CDR3aa
TRBV20-1	-	TRBJ2-1	-	TGCAGTGCCCCTAGGACTACTACCAATGAGCAGTTCTTC	CSAPRTTTNEQFF
TRBV20-1	TRBD2	TRBJ2-7	medium-sized	TGCAGTGCTAGAAAACCGGGACTAGGTAACGAGCAGTACTTC	CSARKPGLGNEQYF
TRBV20-1	TRBD2	TRBJ2-5	-	TGCAGTGCTATTAATAGCGGGGGTCGAGAGACCCAGTACTTC	CSAINSGGRETQYF
TRBV20-1	TRBD1	TRBJ2-3	few	TGCAGTGCTAGAGGCGAGATCAGGGGGCCAGATACGCAGTATTTT	CSARGEIRGPDTQYF
TRBV5-1	-	TRBJ2-5	-	TGCGCCAGCAGCTATGAGACCCCTACGGAGACCCAGTACTTC	CASSYETPTETQYF
TRBV5-4	TRBD2	TRBJ2-1	-	TGTGCCAGCAGCTTATCGAGGACTAGCCCTTACAATGAGCAGTTCTTC	CASSLSRTSPYNEQFF
TRBV2	TRBD1	TRBJ1-5	-	TGTGCCAGCACAGGACAGGGGGCGAGTCAGCCCCAGCATTTT	CASTGQGASQPQHF
TRBV4-1	-	TRBJ2-7	-	TGCGCCAGCAGCCAAGTTGGAGGGAGCTCCTACGAGCAGTACTTC	CASSQVGGSSYEQYF
TRBV15	-	TRBJ1-1	-	TGTGCCACCAGCAGGTTGGGCCAAGCTGAAGCTTTCTTT	CATSRLGQAEAFF
TRBV7-2	TRBD2	TRBJ2-1	-	TGTGCCAGCAGCTTATCCGGGGGGGGATACAATGAGCAGTTCTTC	CASSLSGGGYNEQFF
TRBV19	-	TRBJ2-4	-	TGTGCCAGTAGTATAGCTTCGGTACCCAAAAACATTCAGTACTTC	CASSIASVPKNIQYF
TRBV7-3	-	TRBJ1-6	few	TGTGCCAGCAGCCTACTCTATAATTCACCCCTCCACTTT	CASSLLYNSPLHF
TRBV21-1	-	TRBJ2-3	-	TGTGCCAGCAGCAAGATGAGGGGCAGCACAGATACGCAGTATTTT	CASSKMRGSTDTQYF
TRBV20-1	TRBD1	TRBJ2-3	-	TGCAGTGCGCGAACATGGACAGGGCAAGATACGCAGTATTTT	CSARTWTGQDTQYF
TRBV6-2/TRBV6-3	-	TRBJ1-5	few	TGTGCCAGCAGTCCCCCCCCGACAGGCCCCAATCAGCCCCAGCATTTT	CASSPPPTGPNQPQHF
TRBV5-8	TRBD1	TRBJ1-1	few	TGTGCCAGCAGCCTGGGGGACAGAGATTCTGAAGCTTTCTTT	CASSLGDRDSEAFF
TRBV6-1	TRBD1	TRBJ2-3	few	TGTGCCAGCAGCAGACAGGGACCCACAGATACGCAGTATTTT	CASSRQGPTDTQYF
TRBV5-6	-	TRBJ2-5	-	TGTGCCAGCAGCTTAGACCTCCTGGGAGAGACCCAGTACTTC	CASSLDLLGETQYF
TRBV5-1	TRBD2	TRBJ2-1	-	TGCGCCAGCAGCTTGGATCTAGCGGGAGCCTACAATGAGCAGTTCTTC	CASSLDLAGAYNEQFF
TRBV20-1	TRBD2	TRBJ2-3	-	TGCAGTGCCCCAATGCCGGGGGGGAACACAGATACGCAGTATTTT	CSAPMPGGNTDTQYF
TRBV20-1	-	TRBJ2-5	-	TGCAGTGCTAGTACCCTACAAGGGACCCAGTACTTC	CSASTLQGTQYF
TRBV19	-	TRBJ2-3	medium-sized	TGTGCCAGTAGTCCGACTCGGGCAGATACGCAGTATTTT	CASSPTRADTQYF
TRBV10-3	-	TRBJ1-4	-	TGTGCCATCAGTGAGCATGGGTCCACAGGTACTGAAAAACTGTTTTTT	CAISEHGSTGTEKLFF
TRBV11-2	-	TRBJ1-2	-	TGTGCCAGCAGCGCTAGGGGGGCTGGAGGCTACACCTTC	CASSARGAGGYTF
TRBV12-3/TRBV12-4	-	TRBJ2-2	few	TGTGCCAGCAGTTTGAGGCTTGGGACCTTTAACACCGGGGAGCTGTTTTTT	CASSLRLGTFNTGELFF
TRBV27	-	TRBJ2-2	-	TGTGCCAGCAGATTTTCTAGGAACACCGGGGAGCTGTTTTTT	CASRFSRNTGELFF
TRBV24-1	TRBD2	TRBJ2-2	medium-sized	TGTGCCACCAGGAGCTCCCGAGGGACTAGCGGGAGCGGGGAGCTGTTTTTT	CATRSSRGTSGSGELFF
TRBV9	TRBD2	TRBJ2-5	-	TGTGCCAGCAGCGTAGGGACTAGCGGTCTTCAAGAGACCCAGTACTTC	CASSVGTSGLQETQYF
TRBV20-1	TRBD1	TRBJ2-7	large	TGCAGTGCTAAGTCCCCCCTGGGACAGGGGGCCTACGAGCAGTACTTC	CSAKSPLGQGAYEQYF
TRBV5-4	-	TRBJ2-7	-	TGTGCCAGCAGCCAAGGGGGAGACGAGCAGTACTTC	CASSQGGDEQYF
TRBV6-1	-	TRBJ1-4	-	TGTGCCAGCAGCGCCATGGGTTCGGCTAATGAAAAACTGTTTTTT	CASSAMGSANEKLFF
TRBV7-7	-	TRBJ2-3	few	TGTGCTAGCAGCTCAACAGGGGATACGCAGTATTTT	CASSSTGDTQYF
TRBV5-1	TRBD2	TRBJ2-1	-	TGCGCCAGCAGCCCAAGACTAGCGAGTGGCTCCTACAATGAGCAGTTCTTC	CASSPRLASGSYNEQFF
TRBV4-2	TRBD2	TRBJ2-1	-	TGTGCCAGCACCGGGATAGCGGGATACAATGAGCAGTTCTTC	CASTGIAGYNEQFF
TRBV12-3/TRBV12-4	TRBD1	TRBJ2-7	-	TGTGCCAGCAGTCAAGACAGGGCCTACGAGCAGTACTTC	CASSQDRAYEQYF
TRBV7-2	-	TRBJ2-7	-	TGTGCCAGCAGCTCCAGGGGATCCTACGAGCAGTACTTC	CASSSRGSYEQYF
TRBV20-1	TRBD2	TRBJ2-1	-	TGCAGTGCTAGAGGGGGACTAGCGGATTTCTCCTACAATGAGCAGTTCTTC	CSARGGLADFSYNEQFF
TRBV28	-	TRBJ1-2	few	TGTGCCAGCAGTTTAAGGCTCTATGGCTACACCTTC	CASSLRLYGYTF
TRBV6-1	-	TRBJ1-1	-	TGTGCCAGCAGCCACTCCCGCTGGGGGGGGCCGAACACTGAAGCTTTCTTT	CASSHSRWGGPNTEAFF
TRBV30	-	TRBJ1-2	-	TGTGCCTGGAGTGTCAGGGGAGGCTACACCTTC	CAWSVRGGYTF
TRBV20-1	TRBD1	TRBJ2-7	-	TGCAGTGCTAAAGTGGGGACAGGGCCGTCCGACGAGCAGTACTTC	CSAKVGTGPSDEQYF
TRBV20-1	-	TRBJ2-7	-	TGCAGTGCTCCTGTCCCTATCTCCTACGAGCAGTACTTC	CSAPVPISYEQYF
TRBV9	-	TRBJ1-5	-	TGTGCCAGCAGCACCATCCGGGACAGCAATCAGCCCCAGCATTTT	CASSTIRDSNQPQHF
TRBV7-6	TRBD2	TRBJ2-2	medium-sized	TGTGCCAGCAGCTTACGTCTGGCGGGAGATGGCACCGGGGAGCTGTTTTTT	CASSLRLAGDGTGELFF
TRBV4-2	TRBD1	TRBJ2-7	-	TGTGCCAGCAGCCAGGAGGGACAGGGAGAAAGGGAGCAGTACTTC	CASSQEGQGEREQYF
TRBV24-1	TRBD2	TRBJ2-3	few	TGTGCCACCAGTGATCCCTCGGGACTAGCGGGCACAGATACGCAGTATTTT	CATSDPSGLAGTDTQYF
TRBV10-3	TRBD1	TRBJ1-4	-	TGTGCCACCCGGGGCTCCGGGACAGGGGGTAATGAAAAACTGTTTTTT	CATRGSGTGGNEKLFF
TRBV9	-	TRBJ2-2	-	TGTGCCAGCAGCGTACGGGAAAAGCCGAACACCGGGGAGCTGTTTTTT	CASSVREKPNTGELFF
TRBV20-1	TRBD2	TRBJ2-1	-	TGCAGTGCTAGTCCGGGACTAGCGGACAATGAGCAGTTCTTC	CSASPGLADNEQFF
TRBV6-1	-	TRBJ1-1	-	TGTGCCAGCAGTGATATAGGGGAAGGCACTGAAGCTTTCTTT	CASSDIGEGTEAFF
TRBV6-5	TRBD1	TRBJ1-1	few	TGTGCCAGCAGTTACGGACAGGGGGCAGCCACTGAAGCTTTCTTT	CASSYGQGAATEAFF
TRBV30	TRBD2	TRBJ2-5	-	TGTGCCTGGAAGGTAGCGGGACAAGAGACCCAGTACTTC	CAWKVAGQETQYF
TRBV5-5	-	TRBJ1-2	-	TGTGCCAGCAGCTTATCAGGGATATACTATGGCTACACCTTC	CASSLSGIYYGYTF
TRBV6-1	-	TRBJ2-2	-	TGTGCCAGCAACCCCACAGGGCCTGGGGAGCTGTTTTTT	CASNPTGPGELFF
TRBV4-2	TRBD2	TRBJ2-5	few	TGTGCCAGCAGCGGGGGGGATCGGGGCGATAGAGAGACCCAGTACTTC	CASSGGDRGDRETQYF
TRBV2	-	TRBJ1-3	few	TGTGCCAGCACACGGTTGAATTCTGGAAACACCATATATTTT	CASTRLNSGNTIYF
TRBV3-1	-	TRBJ2-7	once	TGTGCCAGCAGCCCTATAGGGACATATTCCTACGAGCAGTACTTC	CASSPIGTYSYEQYF
TRBV7-2	-	TRBJ1-2	large	TGTGCCAGCAGCTCGACCAGGGGTTCCATCTATGGCTACACCTTC	CASSSTRGSIYGYTF
TRBV12-3/TRBV12-4	TRBD2	TRBJ2-3	few	TGTGCCAGCAGAGACACACTAGCGTTGAAGGGATCAGATACGCAGTATTTT	CASRDTLALKGSDTQYF